This T cell receptor beta chain was documented in a study of breast tumors, draining lymph nodes, adjacent tissues. The CDR3 is 14 amino acids. The germline V gene encodes CDR1 SEHNR and CDR2 FQNEAQ (reference sequence). V was clipped by 6 bases and J by 11 bases; unmatched bases: 11. Breast cancer patients provided tissue from their axillary draining lymph nodes. MiXCR, run by TCRdb on the multiplex PCR reads, gives a single entry per CDR3 protein. The sample lists about 200,000 distinct CDR3 sequences, around 29% occurring once. The chain links TRBV7-9 to TRBJ2-3, with 10 bases aligning to TRBD2. The sequenced material came from axillary lymph node tissue. The clonotype originates from a female donor with breast cancer. Some clones in this sample may be carry-over from other donors' samples. The CDR3 DNA is TGTGCCAGCAGTGTCCTAGCGGGAGTAGGTGAGCAGTATTTT. Its protein product is CASSVLAGVGEQYF.